One and the same sample provided the 10 T cell receptor beta chains below, sequenced in a study of CD8 T cells in acute hepatitis C reinfection. Time point noted: naive CD8 control sorted from an acute-time-point sample. Clones were sequenced by immunoSEQ multiplex PCR, and TCRdb holds only the in-frame ones, with some missing. The data show about 38,000 clones, more than 75% seen once. The sequencing input was naive CD8+ T cells from PBMCs. The receptor set was obtained from a man aged 25 to 45 with chronic hepatitis C.

The chain joins TRBV11-2 to TRBJ2-3, with 10 bases that match TRBD2. Trimming at V came to 2 bases and at J to 3 bases, leaving 8 bases not matched to a gene. The CDR3 contains 17 residues. Germline V gene sequence: CDR1 SGHAT, CDR2 FQNNGV. For the CDR3, the DNA is TGTGCCAGCAGCTTACTAGCGGGAGTCGTGGAAACAGATACGCAGTATTTT. As protein: CASSLLAGVVETDTQYF.

The chain links TRBV11-3 to TRBJ2-3; D possibly matches TRBD1 or TRBD2 (5 bases each). This CDR3 comprises 14 residues. Germline CDR1 is SGHNT and CDR2 is YENEEA. V lost 2 bases, J lost 1 base, and 7 bases lay in between. CDR3 coding DNA: TGTGCCAGCAGCTTACGGGGCGGCACAGATACGCAGTATTTT. Protein product: CASSLRGGTDTQYF.

This chain links TRBV29-1 with TRBJ2-7; 7 positions match TRBD2. The trim removed 4 bases at V and 4 bases at J, leaving 4 bases unmatched. Germline V gene data show CDR1 as SQVTM and CDR2 as ANQGSEA. The CDR3 runs to 12 residues. The CDR3 spells CSVGGGLYEQYF. CDR3 nucleotide sequence: TGCAGCGTTGGGGGGGGATTATACGAGCAGTACTTC.

The chain carries TRBV6-6 and TRBJ2-1; D possibly corresponds to TRBD2 (5 bases). V lost 6 bases and J lost 3, with 18 bases in between. CDR1 and CDR2 (germline): MNHNY, SVGAGI (reference sequence). CDR3 length equals 16 residues. The CDR3 spells CASSPGWIANYNEQFF. The CDR3 nucleotides are TGTGCCAGCAGCCCGGGTTGGATAGCGAACTACAATGAGCAGTTCTTC.

A word on this clone: Germline is not matched at one junction end, which may reflect a read error. V usage is TRBV19 and J usage is TRBJ1-1; 7 positions match TRBD1. Germline-derived CDR1 and CDR2 are LNHDA and SQIVND (reference sequence). The CDR3 loop spans 15 amino acids. The CDR3 reads CASAAFRQGGTEVFF. The CDR3, as DNA: TGTGCCAGTGCCGCTTTCCGACAGGGAGGCACTGAAGTTTTCTTT.

V gene TRBV7-9 combines with J gene TRBJ2-3; D gene uncertain. Germline V lookup: CDR1 SEHNR, CDR2 FQNEAQ (reference sequence). CDR3 length: 14 amino acids. V lost 2 bases and J 6 bases, leaving 12 bases between the germline ends. CDR3 DNA: TGTGCCAGCAGCTTACTTCTAGTGGGGGATACGCAGTATTTT. Protein sequence: CASSLLLVGDTQYF.

V gene TRBV6-5 combines with J gene TRBJ2-7, with a possible D match to TRBD2 (6 bases). Germline V gene sequence: CDR1 MNHEY, CDR2 SVGAGI. The CDR3 contains 14 residues. V shed 1 base and J shed 0 bases, with 7 bases lying between them. CDR3 residues: CASSYLGGSYEQYF. The CDR3 bases are TGTGCCAGCAGTTACTTGGGGGGCTCCTACGAGCAGTACTTC.

The rearrangement uses TRBV7-9 and TRBJ2-1, with 10 bases that match TRBD2. J lost 9 bases, V lost 8 bases, and 7 bases had no gene match. The length of the CDR3 is 13 residues. Germline CDR1 and CDR2: SEHNR and FQNEAQ (reference sequence). CDR3 amino acids: CASRSSGSSEQFF. The CDR3 coding sequence is TGTGCCAGCCGCTCTAGCGGGAGTAGTGAGCAGTTCTTC.

The J gene is TRBJ2-1, the V gene TRBV27; perhaps TRBD1 as D (6 bases). CDR1 and CDR2 (germline): MNHEY, SMNVEV (reference sequence). The germline V and J ends were trimmed by 5 bases and 4 bases, with 12 bases remaining between them. This CDR3 region has 14 residues. CDR3 in DNA: TGTGCCAGCAGTGCCCGGGACAATTACAATGAGCAGTTCTTC. Its protein is CASSARDNYNEQFF.

The sample holds one count of this clone. The V call is TRBV4-1, the J call TRBJ1-1, with a weak D call TRBD1 (5 bases). The CDR3 has 16 residues. With 1 base removed from V and 5 bases from J, the gap between germline ends came to 17 bases. Germline values: CDR1 MGHRA, CDR2 YSYEKL. The CDR3 bases are TGCGCCAGCAGCCAAGTTCAGGGTGGAGAGGGAACTGAAGCTTTCTTT. It is translated as CASSQVQGGEGTEAFF.